The clone carrying this T cell receptor beta chain showed up many times. The antigen remains undetermined. TCRdb fed the 5' RACE reads into MiXCR, producing one record per CDR3 protein. The table shows about 13,000 distinct CDR3 sequences, with 5.1% occurring only once. Time point: sample taken at primary tumor resection. TCRs were sequenced from unsorted whole RNA of tumor, nontumor lung or PBMC. The sample belongs to a study of spatial heterogeneity in lung cancer. Whole-study findings and limits: It was found that expanded intratumoral alpha and beta TCR counts tracked tumor mutation counts.

Germline V gene lookup returns CDR1 LGHNA and CDR2 YNFKEQ. There are 16 residues in the CDR3. V lost 4 bases and J lost 3; bases outside the gene matches: 9. This chain connects TRBV4-2 to TRBJ1-3, with 7 positions matching TRBD1. This sequence originates from a male donor with early-stage non-small cell lung cancer. Sequencing used lung tumor tissue, obtained at surgery. The CDR3 DNA follows: TGTGCCAGCAGCCCCCTGGGAGGGGGCGTTGGAAACACCATATATTTT. Amino acid sequence: CASSPLGGGVGNTIYF.